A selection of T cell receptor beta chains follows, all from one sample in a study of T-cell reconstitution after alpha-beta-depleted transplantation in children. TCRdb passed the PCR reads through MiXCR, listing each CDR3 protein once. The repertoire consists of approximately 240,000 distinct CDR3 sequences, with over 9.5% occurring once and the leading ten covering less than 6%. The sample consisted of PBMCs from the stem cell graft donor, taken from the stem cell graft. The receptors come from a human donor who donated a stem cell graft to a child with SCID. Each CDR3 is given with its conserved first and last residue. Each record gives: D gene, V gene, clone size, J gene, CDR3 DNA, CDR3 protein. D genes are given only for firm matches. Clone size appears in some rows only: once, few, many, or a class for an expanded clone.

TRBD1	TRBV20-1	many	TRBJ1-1	TGCAGTGCTGGACAGGGGTCGAACACTGAAGCTTTCTTT	CSAGQGSNTEAFF
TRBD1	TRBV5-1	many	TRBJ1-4	TGCGCCAGCAGCTTAGACCAGGGGGCGGGTGAAAAACTGTTTTTT	CASSLDQGAGEKLFF
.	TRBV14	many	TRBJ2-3	TGTGCCAGCAGCCAAGAGGAGGGAACAGATACGCAGTATTTT	CASSQEEGTDTQYF
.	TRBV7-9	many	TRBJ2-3	TGTGCCAGCAGCCCCATATTATCGGATACGCAGTATTTT	CASSPILSDTQYF
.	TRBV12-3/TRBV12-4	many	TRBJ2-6	TGTGCCAGCAGTAACAGGCTCTCTGGGGCCAACGTCCTGACTTTC	CASSNRLSGANVLTF
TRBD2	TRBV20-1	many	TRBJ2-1	TGCAGTGCGCCGGGACTAGCGGGGAACTTCTACAATGAGCAGTTCTTC	CSAPGLAGNFYNEQFF
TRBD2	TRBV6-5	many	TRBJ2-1	TGTGCCAGCAGTTACTCGGGACTAGCGGCCGACAATGAGCAGTTCTTC	CASSYSGLAADNEQFF
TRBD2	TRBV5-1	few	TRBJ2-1	TGCGCCAGCAGCTGGGGGGGTAGCGGGGACTCCTACAATGAGCAGTTCTTC	CASSWGGSGDSYNEQFF
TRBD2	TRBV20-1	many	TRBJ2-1	TGCAGTGCGGGGAGGGGTACACGGGACAATGAGCAGTTCTTC	CSAGRGTRDNEQFF
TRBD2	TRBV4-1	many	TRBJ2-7	TGCGCCAGCAGCCAAGACTCGCGGGGGATATGGGAGCAGTACTTC	CASSQDSRGIWEQYF
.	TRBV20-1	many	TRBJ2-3	TGCAGGACAGGACGGCCAAGCACAGATACGCAGTATTTT	CRTGRPSTDTQYF
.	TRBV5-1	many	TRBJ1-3	TGCGCCAGCAGCTTGGGACTGGACTCTGGAAACACCATATATTTT	CASSLGLDSGNTIYF
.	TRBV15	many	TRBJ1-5	TGTGCCACCAGCCTGACCAGGGGCAGTCAGCCCCAGCATTTT	CATSLTRGSQPQHF
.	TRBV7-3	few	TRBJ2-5	TGTGCCAGCAGCCCACGGGCTCCTGAAGAGACCCAGTACTTC	CASSPRAPEETQYF
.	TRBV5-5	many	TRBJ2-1	TGTGCCAGCAGCTTGGCGGGGTTAGGCTACAATGAGCAGTTCTTC	CASSLAGLGYNEQFF
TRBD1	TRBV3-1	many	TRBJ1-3	TGTGCCAGCAGCCGCGGGACAGATAGCTCTGGAAACACCATATATTTT	CASSRGTDSSGNTIYF
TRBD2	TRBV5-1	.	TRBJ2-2	TGCGCCAGCAGCCTGGCGGGGGGTCGAGGCACCGGGGAGCTGTTTTTT	CASSLAGGRGTGELFF
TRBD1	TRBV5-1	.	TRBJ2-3	TGCGCCAGCAGCTTGGGGTCCCTACAGGGGGCGCCGACAGATACGCAGTATTTT	CASSLGSLQGAPTDTQYF
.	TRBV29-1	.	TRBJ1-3	TGCAGCGTGTACGTAGGAGGAAACACCATATATTTT	CSVYVGGNTIYF
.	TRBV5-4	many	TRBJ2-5	TGTGCCAGCAGCTTCGGCGGGGTGGGACAAGAGACCCAGTACTTC	CASSFGGVGQETQYF
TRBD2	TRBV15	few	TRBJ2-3	TGTGCCACCAGCAGAGATTCCCAACGTAGCGGGGGGTTCACAGATACGCAGTATTTT	CATSRDSQRSGGFTDTQYF
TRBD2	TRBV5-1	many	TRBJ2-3	TGCGCCAGCAGCCCTTTTGGGACTAGCGGGGAGGTGTCCATTTTCGCGAACACAGATACGCAGTATTTT	CASSPFGTSGEVSIFANTDTQYF
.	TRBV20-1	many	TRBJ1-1	TGCAGTGCTCGCGATAGGACGTTGGACCTTAAAGCTTTCTTT	CSARDRTLDLKAFF
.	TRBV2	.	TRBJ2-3	TGTGCCAGCGGGCTTACCGGACTGGGGGCAGATACGCAGTATTTT	CASGLTGLGADTQYF
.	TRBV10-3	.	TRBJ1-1	TGTGCCATCAGTGACCCCGGGTATGAAGCTTTCTTT	CAISDPGYEAFF
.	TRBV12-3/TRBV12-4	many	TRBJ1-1	TGTGCCAGCAGAATGCCGGGGGCCCTTGGGGCTTTCTTT	CASRMPGALGAFF
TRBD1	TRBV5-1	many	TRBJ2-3	TGCGCCAGCAGCGCGGACAGGGGGAGCACAGATACGCAGTATTTT	CASSADRGSTDTQYF
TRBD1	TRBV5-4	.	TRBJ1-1	TGTGCCAGCAGCTTGGGAGGGGACAGGGACTCTGAAGCTTTCTTT	CASSLGGDRDSEAFF
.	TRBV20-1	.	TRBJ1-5	TGCAGTGCTAGTTCCGGACAGCTGAATCAGCCCCAGCATTTT	CSASSGQLNQPQHF
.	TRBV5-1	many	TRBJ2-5	TGCGCCAGCAGCTTGGGTGGGGGAGCCCAGTACTTC	CASSLGGGAQYF
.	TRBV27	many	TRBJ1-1	TGTGCCAGCAGTTTTCGGGGACAACGGATTCCGCCCTCCGAAGCTTTCTTT	CASSFRGQRIPPSEAFF
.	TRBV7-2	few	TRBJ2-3	TGTGCCAGCAGCTTGGTCGGGGCCAGCCGCACAGATACGCAGTATTTT	CASSLVGASRTDTQYF
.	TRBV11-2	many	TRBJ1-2	TGTGCCAGCAGCACTGGGCCCCGTGCGACGGGCTACACCTTC	CASSTGPRATGYTF
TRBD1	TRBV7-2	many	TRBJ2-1	TGTGCCAGCAGCCAGGGGGTCGGACAGGGGAACAATGAGCAGTTCTTC	CASSQGVGQGNNEQFF
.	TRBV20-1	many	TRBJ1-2	TGCAGTGCTAGCATCCCGGGCTTAAACTATGGCTACACCTTC	CSASIPGLNYGYTF
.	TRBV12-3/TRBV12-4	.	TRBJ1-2	TGTGCCAGCACCCTACCAAGGGCTGGGCTGGGGGGCTACACCTTC	CASTLPRAGLGGYTF
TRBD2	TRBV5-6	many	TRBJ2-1	TGTGCCAGCAGTAAAGCGGGGCCCCTAACGCGGGAGCAGTTCTTC	CASSKAGPLTREQFF
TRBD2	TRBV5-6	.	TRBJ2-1	TGTGCCAGCAGCTGGGAGACTAGCGCCTTATACAATGAGCAGTTCTTC	CASSWETSALYNEQFF
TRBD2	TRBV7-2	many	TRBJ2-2	TGTGCCAGCAGACGCGGACTAGATGGCACCGGGGAGCTGTTTTTT	CASRRGLDGTGELFF
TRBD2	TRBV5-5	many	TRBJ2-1	TGTGCCAGCAGCCCACTAGGCGGGGGGCCGACGCTCTTC	CASSPLGGGPTLF
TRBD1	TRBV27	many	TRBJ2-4	TGTGCCAGCACCGGACAGGACAAAATTCAGTACTTC	CASTGQDKIQYF
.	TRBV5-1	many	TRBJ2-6	TGCGCCAGCAGCTTCGGCGCGTTCTCTGGGGCCAACGTCCTGACTTTC	CASSFGAFSGANVLTF
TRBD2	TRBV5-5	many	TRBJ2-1	TGTGCCAGCGTATTCGGGGGGATCGCCTACAATGAGCAGTTCTTC	CASVFGGIAYNEQFF
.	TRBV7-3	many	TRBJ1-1	TGTGCCAGCAGCTTATTAGTCTTGGACAGGAACACTGAAGCTTTCTTT	CASSLLVLDRNTEAFF
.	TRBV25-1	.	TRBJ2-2	TGTGCCAGCAGTAGTCAGACGGGGGTGGACGGGGAGCTGTTTTTT	CASSSQTGVDGELFF
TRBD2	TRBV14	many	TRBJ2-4	TGTGCCAGCAGCCAAGTAAGGAGACTAGCGGGGGGGAACAAAAACATTCAGTACTTC	CASSQVRRLAGGNKNIQYF
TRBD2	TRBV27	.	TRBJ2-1	TGTGCCAGCAGTTTAGGACTAGATACTGAGCAGTTCTTC	CASSLGLDTEQFF
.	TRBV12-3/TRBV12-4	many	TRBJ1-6	TGTGCCAGCAGAGGGGGACTGATCGGAGGTGGTTCACCCCTCCACTTT	CASRGGLIGGGSPLHF
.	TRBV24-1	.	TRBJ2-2	TGTGCCACCAGTGGTTCGTTGGAGCCCCCATCCGGGGAGCTGTTTTTT	CATSGSLEPPSGELFF
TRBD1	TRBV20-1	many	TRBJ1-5	TGCAGTGCTGGGGACAGAGTATTCAATCAGCCCCAGCATTTT	CSAGDRVFNQPQHF
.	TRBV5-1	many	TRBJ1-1	TGCGCCAGCAGCTTTGGTGGCCTCACTGAAGCTTTCTTT	CASSFGGLTEAFF
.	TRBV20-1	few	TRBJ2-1	TGCTGTGCGCCAGGGCCAACAGGCTGGTACAATGAGCAGTTCTTC	CCAPGPTGWYNEQFF
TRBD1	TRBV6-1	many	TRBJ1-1	TGTGCCAGCACAGACAGGGTTAACACTGAAGCTTTCTTT	CASTDRVNTEAFF
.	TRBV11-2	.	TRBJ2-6	TGTGCCAGCAGCTCTCCATGGGCCTCTGGGGCCAACGTCCTGACTTTC	CASSSPWASGANVLTF
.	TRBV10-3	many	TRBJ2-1	TGTGCCATCAGTGAGAGCCGGAATGAGCAGTTCTTC	CAISESRNEQFF